Below are 9 T cell receptor beta chains sequenced from a single sample in a study of CD8+ T cells in alopecia areata. Extracted RNA was reverse transcribed, and the resulting cDNA served as sequencing template. Using immunoSEQ multiplex PCR, the repertoire was profiled, and TCRdb retains in-frame clones only, with some absent. The sample holds hundreds of thousands of clones; 58% are singletons and the top ten take around 1.7%. Specified treatment: oral pan-JAK inhibitor, 5-10 mg twice daily. The source material was CD4+ T cells sorted from blood, sampled at week 24, from a patient treated with tofacitinib. These receptors all come from a human donor with alopecia areata.

The chain has TRBV20-1 and TRBJ2-3; D is ambiguous. Trimming shortened V by 0 bases and J by 7 bases, and 5 bases separated the two germline ends. Looked up from germline, CDR1 is DFQATT and CDR2 is SNEGSKA (reference sequence). The CDR3 spans 11 residues. The CDR3 sequence is CSARDQYTQYF. CDR3 DNA sequence: TGCAGTGCTAGAGATCAATATACGCAGTATTTT.

V usage is TRBV30 and J usage is TRBJ1-1; 7 nucleotides line up with TRBD1. This CDR3 comprises 13 residues. Germline CDR1 and CDR2: GTSNPN and SVGIG (reference sequence). V shed 3 bases, J shed 3 bases, and the junction held 4 bases outside the gene matches. CDR3 DNA sequence: TGTGCCTGGAGGTCGGGACAGTACACTGAAGCTTTCTTT. Protein: CAWRSGQYTEAFF.

This clone has only a few counts. The rearrangement uses TRBV29-1 and TRBJ2-3; TRBD2 agrees at 8 bases. V was clipped by 6 bases and J by 3 bases; unmatched bases: 11. CDR3 length equals 15 residues. Germline CDR1 is SQVTM and CDR2 is ANQGSEA. The CDR3: CSVLVGRLATDTQYF. The CDR3 bases are TGCAGCGTACTGGTCGGGAGACTAGCGACAGATACGCAGTATTTT.

This clone was observed a handful of times. The chain links TRBV28 to TRBJ2-3, with TRBD1 matching 8 bases. There are 15 residues in the CDR3. V shed 6 bases and J 5 bases; nucleotides not matched to a gene: 10. Germline lookup yields CDR1 MDHEN and CDR2 SYDVKM. CDR3 DNA sequence: TGTGCCAGCAGCCCCAGGGGGCGGCGGAGAGATACGCAGTATTTT. This translates into CASSPRGRRRDTQYF.

The CDR3: CACDSYSNQPQHF. The CDR3 region has the DNA TGTGCCTGCGACAGCTATAGCAATCAGCCCCAGCATTTT. The chain links TRBV30 to TRBJ1-5, with a possible D match to TRBD1 (5 bases). Deletions cut 6 bases from V and 0 bases from J, with 9 bases between. CDR1 is GTSNPN and CDR2 is SVGIG in the germline V gene (reference sequence). The CDR3 is 13 amino acids.

This clone was detected only a few times. The gene calls are TRBV5-6 and TRBJ2-7; 9 nucleotides agree with TRBD1. V shed 3 bases and J 6 bases; nucleotides not matched to a gene: 7. The germline gives CDR1 SGHDT, CDR2 YYEEEE. The CDR3 is made up of 14 amino acids. For the CDR3, the DNA is TGTGCCAGCAGCTGGGGACAGGGAGACTCCGAGCAGTACTTC. Translating it yields CASSWGQGDSEQYF.

This sequence joins TRBV28 and TRBJ1-6; TRBD1 is a possible D gene (6 bases). The CDR3 runs 14 residues. Germline V gene sequence: CDR1 MDHEN, CDR2 SYDVKM. Trimming took 3 bases from V and 9 from J, leaving 12 bases between them. CDR3 sequence reads: CASSFAGDRSPLHF. The CDR3 region has the DNA TGTGCCAGCAGTTTTGCAGGGGATCGTTCACCCCTCCACTTT.

There are a few counts of this clone. Other DNA sequences in the sample encode the same CDR3. The rearrangement uses TRBV29-1 and TRBJ2-5; D may be TRBD1 (5 bases). The CDR3 is 11 residues long. Trimming cost V 6 bases and J 5 bases, with 10 bases left between them. CDR1 and CDR2 from the germline V gene are SQVTM and ANQGSEA. CDR3 in DNA: TGCAGCGTCGGAAGGGGTGAGACCCAGTACTTC. Residues: CSVGRGETQYF.

The CDR3: CASSYGGGYTDTQYF. In nucleotides, the CDR3 is TGTGCCAGCAGTTACGGAGGGGGGTACACAGATACGCAGTATTTT. This chain uses TRBV6-5 with TRBJ2-3; the D call may be TRBD1 or TRBD2 (6 bases each). Looked up from germline, CDR1 is MNHEY and CDR2 is SVGAGI. Trimming pared 2 bases from V and 2 bases from J, leaving 11 bases between. The CDR3 has 15 residues.